This TCR beta chain was recovered during a study of blood T cell repertoires in COVID-19. Sequencing was performed with immunoSEQ multiplex PCR; in TCRdb, only in-frame clones are kept and a portion is missing. The table records about 81,000 clones, about 82% of them present only once. This TCR was sampled from a human donor in a cohort sampled during active COVID-19. Input material: peripheral blood.

The CDR3 reads CATSREAAGSFHEQYF. The CDR3 DNA reads TGTGCCACCAGCAGAGAGGCGGCAGGGTCGTTCCACGAGCAGTACTTC. This rearrangement joins TRBV15 to TRBJ2-7; a weak D match, TRBD1 (5 bases). Germline V gene data show CDR1 as LNHNV and CDR2 as YYDKDF (reference sequence). This CDR3 contains 16 residues. The V and J ends lost 0 bases and 5 bases respectively, with 17 bases between them.